The 28 T cell receptor beta chains in this list originate from one sample, sequenced in a study of T-cell reconstitution after alpha-beta-depleted transplantation in children. This sample's TCRbeta library carried unique molecular identifier barcodes. TCRdb recomputed calls from the PCR reads with MiXCR, one row per CDR3 protein. The sample lists about 610,000 distinct CDR3 sequences; roughly a tenth were seen once. The sequenced sample was PBMCs from the stem cell graft donor, obtained from the stem cell graft. All receptors come from a human donor who donated a stem cell graft to a child with acute myeloid leukemia.

This clonotype was seen ten or more times. This chain links TRBV10-3 with TRBJ2-1; D remains ambiguous. The germline V gene encodes CDR1 ENHRY and CDR2 SYGVKD. V shed 3 bases and J shed 3 bases, with 15 bases lying between them. The CDR3 is 16 amino acids. CDR3 loop: CAISELAGPGYNEQFF. In nucleotides, the CDR3 is TGTGCCATCAGTGAACTGGCAGGCCCGGGCTACAATGAGCAGTTCTTC.

The table lists this clonotype with a few counts. This chain joins TRBV5-1 and TRBJ2-3; 7 nucleotides match TRBD1. CDR1 and CDR2 from the germline V gene are SGHRS and YFSETQ. The CDR3 runs to 14 residues. The trim removed 4 bases at V and 4 bases at J, leaving 6 bases unmatched. CDR3 residues: CASSIHQGADTQYF. CDR3 nucleotides: TGCGCCAGCAGCATCCATCAGGGGGCAGATACGCAGTATTTT.

This clonotype was counted between two and nine times. The chain combines TRBV9 with TRBJ2-7, with D perhaps TRBD2 (6 bases). The CDR3 consists of 16 residues. V gave up 3 bases and J gave up 0 bases, with 16 bases separating them. The germline V gene has CDR1 SGDLS and CDR2 YYNGEE. CDR3 in DNA: TGTGCCAGCAGCGGCGGCGCGGGGAACCCCTCCTACGAGCAGTACTTC. It specifies CASSGGAGNPSYEQYF.

There are a few counts of this clonotype. V and J are TRBV7-2 and TRBJ2-3; possible D gene TRBD2, 5 bases. The V end lost 6 bases, the J end lost 6 bases, and 13 bases lay between the germline ends. Germline loops: CDR1 SGHTA, CDR2 FQGNSA. This CDR3 has 13 amino acids. The CDR3 DNA sequence: TGTGCCAGCAGTAATCGCAGAGGGGATACGCAGTATTTT. Protein: CASSNRRGDTQYF.

This clonotype was found many times. This chain uses TRBV14 with TRBJ2-7, with 9 bases lining up with TRBD1. The CDR3 extends over 16 amino acids. Germline CDR1 is SGHDN and CDR2 is FVKESK. The junction had 9 bases not matched to a gene; V was cut back by 1 base and J by 5 bases. The CDR3: CASSQAGQGIRNEQYF. The CDR3 nucleotides are TGTGCCAGCAGCCAAGCGGGACAGGGAATTCGAAACGAGCAGTACTTC.

Only a few counts were recorded for this clonotype. This chain uses TRBV28 with TRBJ2-7; D possibly corresponds to TRBD2 (6 bases). The CDR3 is made up of 14 amino acids. CDR1 and CDR2 from the germline V gene are MDHEN and SYDVKM. V was trimmed by 6 bases and J by 2 bases, leaving 14 bases between them. The CDR3 bases are TGTGCCAGCAGCCCCGGGGGTACAACCTACGAGCAGTACTTC. Translated: CASSPGGTTYEQYF. Looking up the rest from reference TRBV28 and TRBJ2-7 gives the full variable domain: DVKVTQSSRYLVKRTGEKVFLECVQDMDHENMFWYRQDPGLGLRLIYFSYDVKMKEKGDIPEGYSVSREKKERFSLILESASTNQTSMYLCASSPGGTTYEQYFGPGTRLTVT.

The genes are TRBV3-1 and TRBJ2-5, with 13 bases identical to TRBD2. CDR3 length equals 16 residues. V lost 4 bases to trimming and J lost 4 bases; unmatched junction nucleotides: 6. CDR1 and CDR2 (germline): LGHDT, YNNKEL (reference sequence). The CDR3 nucleotides are TGTGCCAGCAGCCCATCCGGGACTAGCGGGGTAGAGACCCAGTACTTC. Residues: CASSPSGTSGVETQYF.

This clonotype was recorded many times. V is TRBV5-1 and J is TRBJ2-2; D perhaps matches TRBD1 (5 bases). V was shortened by 0 bases and J by 0 bases, with 9 bases between the two germline ends. CDR1 is SGHRS, CDR2 YFSETQ, per germline. The CDR3 has 16 residues. The CDR3 spells CASSLGQSANTGELFF. The CDR3 bases are TGCGCCAGCAGCTTGGGACAGTCTGCGAACACCGGGGAGCTGTTTTTT.

Remarks on this clonotype: A read error may be the cause here, since a much bigger clone is one base away. The rearrangement joins TRBV24-1 to TRBJ2-5; D may be TRBD2 (6 bases). The CDR3 runs to 14 residues. The germline V gene encodes CDR1 KGHDR and CDR2 SFDVKD. This chain's CDR3 is CATSAGRVQEAQYF. CDR3 bases: TGTGCCACCAGTGCCGGGAGAGTACAAGAGGCCCAGTACTTC.

This clonotype was detected only a few times. The chain has TRBV11-2 and TRBJ2-1, with TRBD2 identical over 8 bases. The ends lost 3 bases at V and 5 bases at J; junction bases unmatched: 3. The CDR3 runs 14 residues. CDR1 SGHAT and CDR2 FQNNGV come from the germline V gene. CDR3 amino acids: CASSFRAGDNEQFF. Written as DNA, the CDR3 is TGTGCCAGCAGCTTCAGAGCGGGAGACAATGAGCAGTTCTTC.

The sample holds a few counts of this clonotype. The V and J genes are TRBV3-1 and TRBJ2-7; tentative D call: TRBD2 (6 bases). This CDR3 contains 16 residues. The germline CDR1 and CDR2 sequences are LGHDT and YNNKEL (reference sequence). V lost 1 base, J lost 5 bases, and 18 bases lay in between. DNA of the CDR3: TGTGCCAGCAGCCAAGGCCAGGGTCGGCGGGGAGACGAGCAGTACTTC. This sequence encodes CASSQGQGRRGDEQYF.

The gene calls are TRBV20-1 and TRBJ1-1; D call uncertain. The germline V and J ends were trimmed by 3 bases and 6 bases, with 11 bases remaining between them. This CDR3 spans 12 amino acids. The germline CDR1 and CDR2 sequences are DFQATT and SNEGSKA (reference sequence). CDR3 in DNA: TGCAGTGCTAGCCCCAGGTGGGCTGAAGCTTTCTTT. Its protein is CSASPRWAEAFF.

The chain carries TRBV6-1 and TRBJ2-1, with 7 nucleotides matching TRBD2. Per the germline V gene, CDR1 is MNHNS and CDR2 is SASEGT. Trimming took 2 bases from V and 5 from J; bases not matched to a gene: 6. The CDR3 spans 15 residues. The CDR3 region has the DNA TGTGCCAGCAGTGAAAGCGGGAAGGGGAACAATGAGCAGTTCTTC. Amino acids: CASSESGKGNNEQFF.

This clonotype has only a few counts. The chain joins TRBV12-3 or TRBV12-4 to TRBJ1-2, with D perhaps matching TRBD1 (6 bases). V was pared by 2 bases and J by 7 bases, with 20 bases between. The CDR3 spans 16 residues. DNA of the CDR3: TGTGCCAGCAGTTTAAAACATGGCAGGGGATTCTCTGGCTACACCTTC. Protein sequence: CASSLKHGRGFSGYTF.

The rearrangement uses TRBV3-1 and TRBJ2-1; D gene uncertain. The CDR3 runs 14 residues. The germline gives CDR1 LGHDT, CDR2 YNNKEL (reference sequence). Trimming took 2 bases from V and 6 from J, leaving 11 bases between them. The CDR3 region is CASSQWSVINEQFF. CDR3 bases: TGTGCCAGCAGCCAATGGAGCGTGATCAATGAGCAGTTCTTC.

This chain links TRBV28 with TRBJ2-7, with 8 nucleotides matching TRBD2. The CDR3 has 14 residues. V lost 6 bases and J lost 5; bases outside the gene matches: 9. The germline gives CDR1 MDHEN, CDR2 SYDVKM. DNA of the CDR3: TGTGCCAGCAGGACCCCGGGACTAGGGGACGAGCAGTACTTC. Translated, it gives CASRTPGLGDEQYF.

This chain connects TRBV20-1 to TRBJ2-1; 13 bases agree with TRBD2. Germline CDR1 and CDR2: DFQATT and SNEGSKA (reference sequence). CDR3 length: 16 residues. The CDR3: CCVTQGTSGRVGEQFF. CDR3 DNA: TGCTGTGTCACCCAGGGTACTAGCGGGAGGGTGGGTGAGCAGTTCTTC.

The chain links TRBV18 to TRBJ2-5, with a weak D call TRBD1 (6 bases). The CDR3 is made up of 13 amino acids. In germline, CDR1 is KGHSH, CDR2 LQKENI. V was pared by 8 bases and J by 1 base, with 11 bases between. DNA for the CDR3: TGTGCCAGCAATGGACAGCTCCAAGAGACCCAGTACTTC. Its protein product is CASNGQLQETQYF.

A few counts support this clonotype. The chain links TRBV12-3 or TRBV12-4 to TRBJ2-2, with 12 bases aligning to TRBD2. The V and J ends lost 6 bases and 3 bases, in that order; junction bases with no gene match: 8. The CDR3 runs 17 residues. The CDR3 loop reads CASSPGLAGVDTGELFF. CDR3 in DNA: TGTGCCAGCAGCCCGGGACTAGCGGGCGTCGACACCGGGGAGCTGTTTTTT.

This clonotype occurred a few times. The V gene is TRBV9, the J gene TRBJ2-1; 11 bases are a match to TRBD2. With V trimmed by 2 bases and J by 4 bases, 2 bases remained unmatched. This CDR3 comprises 15 residues. Germline V gives CDR1 SGDLS, CDR2 YYNGEE. Here the CDR3 reads CASSVSGRGYNEQFF. The CDR3 DNA reads as TGTGCCAGCAGCGTTAGCGGGAGGGGGTACAATGAGCAGTTCTTC.

The chain is built from TRBV28 and TRBJ2-7; weak D call: TRBD2 (6 bases). The germline gives CDR1 MDHEN, CDR2 SYDVKM. The CDR3 covers 15 residues. Trimming stripped 3 bases from V and 5 bases from J, with 17 bases between. CDR3 region: CASSFLDAGINEQYF. CDR3 nucleotide sequence: TGTGCCAGCAGTTTCTTGGATGCGGGAATCAACGAGCAGTACTTC.

This clonotype was seen only a few times. The chain has TRBV5-1 and TRBJ2-7; 10 bases map to TRBD2. Germline assignment: CDR1 SGHRS and CDR2 YFSETQ. Trimming took 1 base from V and 3 from J; bases not matched to a gene: 7. The CDR3 has 16 residues. The CDR3 reads CASSLRPAGGGYEQYF. The DNA of the CDR3 is TGCGCCAGCAGCTTGCGGCCAGCGGGAGGGGGCTACGAGCAGTACTTC.

The V and J genes are TRBV5-1 and TRBJ1-3; 8 bases are shared with TRBD1. This CDR3 has 14 residues. The germline V gene has CDR1 SGHRS and CDR2 YFSETQ. V was clipped by 4 bases and J by 7 bases; unmatched bases: 7. The chain's CDR3 is CASSRLQGENTIYF. The CDR3 bases are TGCGCCAGCAGCCGCCTACAGGGGGAGAACACCATATATTTT.

The chain is built from TRBV5-1 and TRBJ1-1; D might be TRBD1 (5 bases). Deletions cut 4 bases from V and 0 bases from J, with 16 bases between. The CDR3 is 16 amino acids. Germline loops: CDR1 SGHRS, CDR2 YFSETQ. The CDR3, as DNA: TGCGCCAGCAGCCGGGAGGGGCAGCCCCTGAACACTGAAGCTTTCTTT. Translating it yields CASSREGQPLNTEAFF. Full variable domain (rest looked up from reference TRBV5-1 and TRBJ1-1): KAGVTQTPRYLIKTRGQQVTLSCSPISGHRSVSWYQQTPGQGLQFLFEYFSETQRNKGNFPGRFSGRQFSNSRSEMNVSTLELGDSALYLCASSREGQPLNTEAFFGQGTRLTVV.

The chain uses TRBV11-2 and TRBJ2-1; 8 bases agree with TRBD2. V dropped 5 bases and J dropped 10; count of bases not matched to a gene: 7. This CDR3 spans 13 amino acids. Germline CDR1 reads SGHAT; CDR2 reads FQNNGV. CDR3 in DNA: TGTGCCAGCAGCCGAGCAGCGGGAGCCGAGCAGTTCTTC. This sequence encodes CASSRAAGAEQFF.

The chain couples TRBV3-1 to TRBJ1-5; TRBD1 matches 7 bases. With 2 bases clipped from V and 4 bases from J, the junction kept 5 bases outside the gene matches. Germline V gene lookup returns CDR1 LGHDT and CDR2 YNNKEL (reference sequence). The CDR3 sequence is 15 residues long. The CDR3 reads CASSQTGDLNQPQHF. The CDR3 region has the DNA TGTGCCAGCAGCCAAACAGGGGACTTAAATCAGCCCCAGCATTTT.

The V gene is TRBV5-1, the J gene TRBJ2-7; the match to TRBD2 covers 8 bases. The CDR3 contains 14 residues. Germline V gives CDR1 SGHRS, CDR2 YFSETQ. The trim removed 4 bases at V and 7 bases at J, leaving 10 bases unmatched. CDR3 nucleotide sequence: TGCGCCAGCAGCCCTCGACTAGCGAAGGGGGAGCAGTACTTC. Its translation is CASSPRLAKGEQYF. Complete variable domain (other parts from reference TRBV5-1 and TRBJ2-7): KAGVTQTPRYLIKTRGQQVTLSCSPISGHRSVSWYQQTPGQGLQFLFEYFSETQRNKGNFPGRFSGRQFSNSRSEMNVSTLELGDSALYLCASSPRLAKGEQYFGPGTRLTVT.

This clonotype was seen many times. This chain connects TRBV7-2 to TRBJ2-5; D is undetermined. The V gene's germline CDR1 is SGHTA and CDR2 FQGNSA. Trimming shortened V by 4 bases and J by 2 bases, and 5 bases separated the two germline ends. The CDR3 is made up of 12 amino acids. CDR3 nucleotides: TGTGCCAGCAGCTCCTCACAAGAGACCCAGTACTTC. It specifies CASSSSQETQYF.